This T cell receptor beta chain was found in a study of blood T cell repertoires in COVID-19. Study information: COVID-19 samples collected from the United States, Italy and Spain covered acute and convalescent phases. T cells, B-cell-depleted T cells, or PBMCs provided the cDNA or gDNA that served as material.

There are a few counts of this clone. Sequencing was performed with immunoSEQ multiplex PCR; in TCRdb, only in-frame clones are kept and a portion is missing. The repertoire includes approximately 210,000 clones, 81% of them detected once, and just under 9% sits in the top ten. Donors were grouped by their self-reported clinical history. The sequence came from a woman in her forties or fifties with acute COVID-19. Sequencing was carried out using PBMCs or T cells enriched from blood (not recorded which).

Written as DNA, the CDR3 is TGTGCCAGCAGCAATCGGCAAGAGACCCAGTACTTC. Its protein product is CASSNRQETQYF. V and J are TRBV11-3 and TRBJ2-5; D is unclear. The V gene lost 5 bases and the J gene lost 2 bases, with 6 bases spanning the gap. This CDR3 is built from 12 residues. Looked up from germline, CDR1 is SGHNT and CDR2 is YENEEA.